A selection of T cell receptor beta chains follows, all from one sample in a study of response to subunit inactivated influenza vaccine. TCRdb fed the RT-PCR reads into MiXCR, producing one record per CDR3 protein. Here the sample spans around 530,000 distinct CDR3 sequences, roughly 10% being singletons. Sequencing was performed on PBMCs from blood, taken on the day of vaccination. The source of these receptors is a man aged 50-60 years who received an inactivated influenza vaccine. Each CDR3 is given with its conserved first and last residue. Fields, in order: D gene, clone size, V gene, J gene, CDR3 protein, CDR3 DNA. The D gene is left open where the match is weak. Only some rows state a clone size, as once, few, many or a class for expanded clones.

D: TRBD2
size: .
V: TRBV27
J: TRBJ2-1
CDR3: CASSLSTSGIEQFF
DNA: TGTGCCAGCAGTTTATCGACTAGCGGGATTGAGCAGTTCTTC

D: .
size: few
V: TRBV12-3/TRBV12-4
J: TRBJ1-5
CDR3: CASSPYLGQPQHF
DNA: TGTGCCAGCAGCCCCTATCTGGGTCAGCCCCAGCATTTT

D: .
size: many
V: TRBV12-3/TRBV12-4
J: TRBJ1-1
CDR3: CASSLVGPNTEAFF
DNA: TGTGCCAGCAGTTTAGTCGGGCCGAACACTGAAGCTTTCTTT

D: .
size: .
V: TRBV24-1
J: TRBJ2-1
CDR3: CATSDLDSYNEQFF
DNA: TGTGCCACCAGTGACCTGGACAGCTACAATGAGCAGTTCTTC

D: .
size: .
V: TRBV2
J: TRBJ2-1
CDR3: CASSGQPGLPLKNEQFF
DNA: TGTGCCAGCAGTGGCCAACCGGGACTCCCGTTGAAGAATGAGCAGTTCTTC

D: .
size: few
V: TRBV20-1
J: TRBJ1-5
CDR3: CSARDIQGFAGNQPQHF
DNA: TGCAGTGCTAGAGATATACAAGGGTTCGCGGGCAATCAGCCCCAGCATTTT

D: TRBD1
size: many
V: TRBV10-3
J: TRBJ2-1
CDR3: CARRGTGRYNEQFF
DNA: TGTGCCAGGAGAGGGACAGGTCGTTACAATGAGCAGTTCTTC

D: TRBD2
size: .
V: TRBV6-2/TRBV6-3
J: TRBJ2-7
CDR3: CASMRLAGGEQYF
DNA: TGTGCCAGCATGCGGCTAGCGGGAGGTGAGCAGTACTTC

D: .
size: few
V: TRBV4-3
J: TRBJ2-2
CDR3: CASSQEPAENTGELFF
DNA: TGCGCCAGCAGCCAAGAACCAGCGGAGAACACCGGGGAGCTGTTTTTT

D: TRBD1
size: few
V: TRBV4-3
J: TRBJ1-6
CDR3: CASSQATGVGSPLHF
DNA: TGCGCCAGCAGCCAAGCGACAGGGGTCGGTTCACCCCTCCACTTT

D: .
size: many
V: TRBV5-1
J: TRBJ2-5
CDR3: CASSDVVGAQETQYF
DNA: TGCGCCAGCAGCGACGTCGTGGGGGCTCAAGAGACCCAGTACTTC

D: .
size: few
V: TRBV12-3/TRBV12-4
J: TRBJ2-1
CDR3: CASSHRDRRGNEQFF
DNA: TGTGCCAGCAGTCATCGAGACAGGAGGGGCAATGAGCAGTTCTTC

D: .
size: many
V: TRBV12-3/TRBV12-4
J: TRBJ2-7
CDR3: CASSVFYEQYF
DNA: TGTGCCAGCAGTGTGTTTTACGAGCAGTACTTC

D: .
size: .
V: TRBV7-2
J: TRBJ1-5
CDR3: CASSQDRPNQPQHF
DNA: TGTGCCAGCAGCCAGGACAGACCAAATCAGCCCCAGCATTTT

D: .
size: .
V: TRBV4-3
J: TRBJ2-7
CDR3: CASSQDGYYEQYF
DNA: TGCGCCAGCAGCCAAGATGGGTACTACGAGCAGTACTTC

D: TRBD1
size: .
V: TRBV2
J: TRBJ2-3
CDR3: CASSSGTGGVGTDTQYF
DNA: TGTGCCAGCAGTTCCGGGACAGGGGGTGTAGGCACAGATACGCAGTATTTT

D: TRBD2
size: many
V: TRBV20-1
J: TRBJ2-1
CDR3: CSAPPGGWVSFDEQFF
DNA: TGCAGTGCACCCCCGGGAGGGTGGGTGTCCTTCGATGAGCAGTTCTTC

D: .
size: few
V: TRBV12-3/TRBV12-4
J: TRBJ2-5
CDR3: CASSLLMLGGAETQYF
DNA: TGTGCCAGCAGTTTACTTATGTTGGGGGGCGCAGAGACCCAGTACTTC

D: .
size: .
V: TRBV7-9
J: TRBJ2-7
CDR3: CASSLVHYEQYF
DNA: TGTGCCAGCAGCTTAGTACACTACGAGCAGTACTTC

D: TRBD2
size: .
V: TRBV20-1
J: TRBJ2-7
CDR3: CSAVRLAGFTEQYF
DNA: TGCAGTGCTGTCCGACTAGCGGGCTTCACCGAGCAGTACTTC

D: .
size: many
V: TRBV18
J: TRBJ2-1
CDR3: CASSPLGDNSYNEQFF
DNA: TGTGCCAGCTCACCACTAGGGGATAACTCCTACAATGAGCAGTTCTTC

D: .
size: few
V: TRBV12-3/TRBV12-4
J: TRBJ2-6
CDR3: CASSLHSSSGANVLTF
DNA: TGTGCCAGCAGTTTGCACAGTAGCTCTGGGGCCAACGTCCTGACTTTC

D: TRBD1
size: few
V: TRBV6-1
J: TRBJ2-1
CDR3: CASSRGQGENYNEQFF
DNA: TGTGCCAGCAGTCGCGGACAGGGGGAGAACTACAATGAGCAGTTCTTC

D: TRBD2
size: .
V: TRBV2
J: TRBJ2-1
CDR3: CAFCHPGLAGHLSYNEQFF
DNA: TGTGCCTTCTGTCACCCGGGACTAGCGGGGCATTTATCCTACAATGAGCAGTTCTTC

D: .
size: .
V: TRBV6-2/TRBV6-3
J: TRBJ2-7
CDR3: CASSYARTSYEQYF
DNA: TGTGCCAGCAGTTACGCGAGGACCTCGTACGAGCAGTACTTC

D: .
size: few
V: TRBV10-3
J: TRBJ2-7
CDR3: CAISEGRRVGEQYF
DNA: TGTGCCATCAGTGAGGGTCGACGCGTTGGCGAGCAGTACTTC

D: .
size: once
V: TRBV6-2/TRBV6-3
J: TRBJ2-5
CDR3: CASNGQTLQETQYF
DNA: TGTGCCAGCAACGGACAGACCCTGCAAGAGACCCAGTACTTC

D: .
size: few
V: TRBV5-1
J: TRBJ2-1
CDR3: CASSLDVGDYNEQFF
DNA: TGCGCCAGCAGCTTGGACGTGGGGGACTACAATGAGCAGTTCTTC

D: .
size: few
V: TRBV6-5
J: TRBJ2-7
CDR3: CASSHDSGPYEQYF
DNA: TGTGCCAGCAGTCACGACTCGGGACCCTACGAGCAGTACTTC